A single T cell receptor beta chain is shown here with its context. It has no known antigen specificity. The input lacks base qualities; no much larger clone sits a single base away. CDR1 SGHVS and CDR2 FQNEAQ were looked up in the germline V gene. Inclusive of the bounding cysteine and phenylalanine, the CDR3 is 13 residues long. Just the 39-base CDR3 DNA is kept, in frame starting at base 1. V loses 5 bases of germline sequence and J loses 2 bases, and the interval between the two ends is 10 bases. The sample comes from a study of lymphopenia after photon versus proton radiotherapy (dated by TCRdb to between 2018 and 2020). In terms of the full investigation: In patients with gastrointestinal tumors who developed high-grade lymphopenia, the study compared the immunological effects of photon radiation therapy with those of proton radiation therapy. A cohort of some 19 patients with gastrointestinal tumors who received either photon or proton therapy and subsequently developed lymphopenia was included. The study was designed to characterize how the impact on the immune system differs between the two radiation modalities. Findings and caveats that apply to the study as a whole: Across the cohort, among patients who died, a greater drop in TCR diversity after the nadir was inversely correlated with overall survival time. The survival association was assessed only in patients who died, and better survival with proton therapy was presented by the authors as a possibility rather than a demonstrated result. During treatment, patients who received photon therapy lost naive T cells and TCR diversity and gained effector/memory populations, whereas patients who received proton therapy remained relatively stable. After the lymphocyte count nadir, oligoclonal expansion, especially of CD8+ Temra cells, was observed in photon-treated repertoires, and the drop in diversity was driven by this expansion.

Receptor libraries were prepared by the immunoSEQ multiplex PCR assay. Alongside multiparametric flow cytometry, deep sequencing of rearranged TCR beta loci was used to profile the T cell repertoires. The source is immuneACCESS, and TCRdb retained only in-frame sequences with V and J called. Part of the clones is not carried over; for the studies checked, unresolved V genes explain less than half of this, and the remainder is unexplained. This sample comprises 30,000 to 35,000 clones, nearly 90% of them detected only once. The ten largest clones add up to 6% to 8.5% of the sample. Sequenced here: peripheral blood, sampled from a patient treated with proton-based radiotherapy. The TCR sequence derives from a woman aged 65 to 85 with pancreatic cancer. Some clones in this sample may be carry-over from other donors' samples. Rearrangement joined TRBV7-8 to TRBJ2-7, with the D gene possibly TRBD1 or TRBD2, each one fitting 5 bases. For the CDR3, the sequence is CASSLPGPYEQYF. The DNA sequence is TGTGCCAGCAGCCTCCCGGGGCCCTACGAGCAGTACTTC.